The clone carrying this TCR beta chain was counted a few times. This record belongs to a study of T-cell reconstitution after alpha-beta-depleted transplantation in children. Unique molecular identifiers were built into the TCRbeta library. A single record per CDR3 protein comes from TCRdb applying MiXCR to the PCR reads. The sample has about 500,000 distinct CDR3 sequences, 32% seen once. The CDR3 consists of 11 residues. Per the germline V gene, CDR1 is DFQATT and CDR2 is SNEGSKA (reference sequence). V shed 1 base and J shed 4 bases, with 4 bases lying between them. The chain uses TRBV20-1 and TRBJ2-5; no clear D gene. The sample here was PBMCs from the stem cell graft donor, taken from the stem cell graft. The receptor was isolated from a human donor who donated a stem cell graft to a child with aplastic anemia. The CDR3 DNA is TGCAGTGCTAGAGGGCTAGAGACCCAGTACTTC. Amino acids: CSARGLETQYF.